This T cell receptor (beta chain) came from a study of blood T cell repertoires in COVID-19. The CDR3 is 14 residues long. Germline trimming cut 6 bases from V and 5 bases from J; bases unmatched to any gene: 7. The V gene's germline CDR1 is MNHEY and CDR2 SMNVEV (reference sequence). This table comes from immunoSEQ multiplex PCR, and its TCRdb copy is limited to in-frame clones, with some not included. This repertoire shows 200,000 to 250,000 clones, roughly 80% found once; its top ten account for approximately 5%. The sequenced sample consisted of peripheral blood. This TCR derives from a woman aged 60 to 75 who had recovered from COVID-19. J is TRBJ1-2 and V is TRBV27; 9 nucleotides align to TRBD1. DNA of the CDR3: TGTGCCAGCAGACCCACAGGGGGCGGGTATGGCTACACCTTC. The encoded protein is CASRPTGGGYGYTF.